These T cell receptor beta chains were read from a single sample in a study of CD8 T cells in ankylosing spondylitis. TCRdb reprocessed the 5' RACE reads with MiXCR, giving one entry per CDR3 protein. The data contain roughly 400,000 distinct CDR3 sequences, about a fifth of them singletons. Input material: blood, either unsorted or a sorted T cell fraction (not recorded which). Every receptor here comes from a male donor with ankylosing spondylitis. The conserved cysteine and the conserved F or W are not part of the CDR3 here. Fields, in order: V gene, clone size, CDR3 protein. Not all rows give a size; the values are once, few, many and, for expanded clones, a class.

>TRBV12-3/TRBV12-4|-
ASSFPWDSNNEQF
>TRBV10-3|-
ATAGQGNTGELF
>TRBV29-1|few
SVEGGNTIY
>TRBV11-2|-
ASSLPFYEQY
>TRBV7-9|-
ASSSGSLSFNEKLF
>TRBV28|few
ASSLEQVYEQY
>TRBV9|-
ASSVDGQGPGELF
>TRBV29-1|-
SVVTGRVNYGYT
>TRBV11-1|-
ASSSTMGASGTTDTQY
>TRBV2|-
ASILDRGGQPQH
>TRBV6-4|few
ASSGTSGRSYNEQF
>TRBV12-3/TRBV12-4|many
ASSPGQFYEQY
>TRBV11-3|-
ASSPFKGTGELF